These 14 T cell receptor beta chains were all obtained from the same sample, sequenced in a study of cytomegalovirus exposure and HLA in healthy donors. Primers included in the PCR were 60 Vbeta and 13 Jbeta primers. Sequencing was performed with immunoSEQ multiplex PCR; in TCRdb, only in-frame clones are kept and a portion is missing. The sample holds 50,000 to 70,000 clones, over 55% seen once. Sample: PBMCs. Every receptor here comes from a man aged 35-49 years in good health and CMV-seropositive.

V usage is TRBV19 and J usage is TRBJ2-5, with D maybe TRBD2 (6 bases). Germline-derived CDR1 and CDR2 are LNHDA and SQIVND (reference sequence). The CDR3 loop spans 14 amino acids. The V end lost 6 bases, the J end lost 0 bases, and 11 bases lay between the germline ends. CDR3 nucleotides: TGTGCCAGTAGGCGGGGATACCACCAAGAGACCCAGTACTTC. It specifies CASRRGYHQETQYF.

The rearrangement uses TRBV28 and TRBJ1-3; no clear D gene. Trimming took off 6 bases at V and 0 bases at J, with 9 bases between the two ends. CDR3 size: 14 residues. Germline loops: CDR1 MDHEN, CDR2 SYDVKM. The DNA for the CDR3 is TGTGCCAGCAGACCGGAGGGCTCTGGAAACACCATATATTTT. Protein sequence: CASRPEGSGNTIYF.

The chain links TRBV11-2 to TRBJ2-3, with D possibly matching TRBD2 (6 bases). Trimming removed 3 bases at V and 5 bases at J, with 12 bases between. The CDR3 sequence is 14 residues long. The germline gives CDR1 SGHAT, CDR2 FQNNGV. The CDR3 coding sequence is TGTGCCAGCAGCTTCGCCCCCGGGGGAGATACGCAGTATTTT. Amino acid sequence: CASSFAPGGDTQYF.

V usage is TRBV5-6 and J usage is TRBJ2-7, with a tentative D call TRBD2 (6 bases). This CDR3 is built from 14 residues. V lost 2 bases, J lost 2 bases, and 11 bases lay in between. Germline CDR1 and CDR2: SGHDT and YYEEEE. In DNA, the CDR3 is TGTGCCAGCAGCTTTCCGGGGGTAACCTACGAGCAGTACTTC. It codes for CASSFPGVTYEQYF.

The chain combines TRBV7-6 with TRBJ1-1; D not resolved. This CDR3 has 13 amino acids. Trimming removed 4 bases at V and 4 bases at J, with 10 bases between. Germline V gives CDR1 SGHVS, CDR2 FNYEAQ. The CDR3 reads CASSSLRGTEAFF. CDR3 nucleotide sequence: TGTGCCAGCAGCTCCCTTCGAGGCACTGAAGCTTTCTTT.

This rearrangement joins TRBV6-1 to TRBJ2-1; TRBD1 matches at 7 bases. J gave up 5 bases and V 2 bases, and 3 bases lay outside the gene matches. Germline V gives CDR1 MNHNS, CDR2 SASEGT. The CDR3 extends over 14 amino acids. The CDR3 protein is CASSERQGDNEQFF. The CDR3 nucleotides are TGTGCCAGCAGTGAAAGACAGGGCGACAATGAGCAGTTCTTC.

The CDR3 sequence is CASSSGPPASGTGELFF. CDR3 nucleotide sequence: TGCGCCAGCAGCTCAGGCCCCCCGGCTAGCGGGACCGGGGAGCTGTTTTTT. The chain combines TRBV5-1 with TRBJ2-2; 8 nucleotides agree with TRBD2. The CDR3 has 17 residues. V gave up 3 bases and J gave up 5 bases; unmatched junction bases: 12. Germline V gene lookup returns CDR1 SGHRS and CDR2 YFSETQ.

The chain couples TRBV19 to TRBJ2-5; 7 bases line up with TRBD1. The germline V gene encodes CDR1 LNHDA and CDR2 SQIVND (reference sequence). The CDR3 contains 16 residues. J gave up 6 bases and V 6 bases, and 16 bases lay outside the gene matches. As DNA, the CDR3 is TGTGCCAGTAGGGAACCGGGACAGACACGAAGAAAGACCCAGTACTTC. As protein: CASREPGQTRRKTQYF.

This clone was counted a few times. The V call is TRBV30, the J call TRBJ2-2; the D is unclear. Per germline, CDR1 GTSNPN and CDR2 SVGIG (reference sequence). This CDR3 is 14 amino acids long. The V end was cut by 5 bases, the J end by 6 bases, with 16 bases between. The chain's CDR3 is CAWDKISSAGELFF. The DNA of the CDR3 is TGTGCCTGGGATAAGATATCGTCGGCCGGGGAGCTGTTTTTT.

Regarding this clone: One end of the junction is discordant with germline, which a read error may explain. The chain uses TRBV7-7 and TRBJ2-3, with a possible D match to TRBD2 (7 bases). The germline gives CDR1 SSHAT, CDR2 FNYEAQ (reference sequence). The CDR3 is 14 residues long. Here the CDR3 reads CASSLRGAEDTQYF. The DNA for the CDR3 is TGTGCTAGCAGCTTACGGGGGGCCGAAGATACGCAGTATTTT.

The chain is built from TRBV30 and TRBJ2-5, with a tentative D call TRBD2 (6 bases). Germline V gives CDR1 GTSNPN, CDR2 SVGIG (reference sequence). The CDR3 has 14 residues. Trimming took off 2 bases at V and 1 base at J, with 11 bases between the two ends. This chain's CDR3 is CAWSFRGSQETQYF. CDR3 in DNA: TGTGCCTGGAGTTTTCGGGGGAGCCAAGAGACCCAGTACTTC.

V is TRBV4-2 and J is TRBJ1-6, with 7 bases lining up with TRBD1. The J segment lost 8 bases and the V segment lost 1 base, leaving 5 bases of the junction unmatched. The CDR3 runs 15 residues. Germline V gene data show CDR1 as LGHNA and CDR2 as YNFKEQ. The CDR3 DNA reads TGTGCCAGCAGCCAAGTCGGCCAGGGGGATTCACCCCTCCACTTT. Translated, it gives CASSQVGQGDSPLHF.

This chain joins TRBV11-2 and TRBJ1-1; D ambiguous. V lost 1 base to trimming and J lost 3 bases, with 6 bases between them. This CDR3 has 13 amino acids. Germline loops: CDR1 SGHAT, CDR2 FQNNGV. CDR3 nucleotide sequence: TGTGCCAGCAGCTTAGTTAGCTACACTGAAGCTTTCTTT. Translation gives CASSLVSYTEAFF.

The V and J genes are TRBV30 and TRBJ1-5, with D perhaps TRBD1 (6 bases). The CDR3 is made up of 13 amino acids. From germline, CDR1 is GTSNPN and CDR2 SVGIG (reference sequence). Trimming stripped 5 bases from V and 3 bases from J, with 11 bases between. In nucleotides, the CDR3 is TGTGCCTGGGCCGGGACAATCAATCAGCCCCAGCATTTT. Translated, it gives CAWAGTINQPQHF.